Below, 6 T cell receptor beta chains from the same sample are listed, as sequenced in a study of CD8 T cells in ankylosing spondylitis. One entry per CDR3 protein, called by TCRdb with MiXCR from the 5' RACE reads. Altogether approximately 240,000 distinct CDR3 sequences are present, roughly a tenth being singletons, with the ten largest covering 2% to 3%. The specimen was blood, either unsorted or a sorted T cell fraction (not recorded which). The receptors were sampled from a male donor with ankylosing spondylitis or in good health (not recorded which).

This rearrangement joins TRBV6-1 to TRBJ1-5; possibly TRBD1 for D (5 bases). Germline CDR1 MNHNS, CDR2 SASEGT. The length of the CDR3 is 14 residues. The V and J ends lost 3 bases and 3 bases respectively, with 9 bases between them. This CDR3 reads CASSEGRLNQPQHF. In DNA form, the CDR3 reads TGTGCCAGCAGTGAGGGGCGACTCAATCAGCCCCAGCATTTT.

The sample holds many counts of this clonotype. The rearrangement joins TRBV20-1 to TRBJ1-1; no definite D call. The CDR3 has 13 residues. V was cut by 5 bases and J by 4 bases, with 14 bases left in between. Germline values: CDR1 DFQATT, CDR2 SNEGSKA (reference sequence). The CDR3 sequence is CSAALLPSTEAFF. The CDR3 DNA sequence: TGCAGTGCTGCCCTCCTCCCGAGCACTGAAGCTTTCTTT.

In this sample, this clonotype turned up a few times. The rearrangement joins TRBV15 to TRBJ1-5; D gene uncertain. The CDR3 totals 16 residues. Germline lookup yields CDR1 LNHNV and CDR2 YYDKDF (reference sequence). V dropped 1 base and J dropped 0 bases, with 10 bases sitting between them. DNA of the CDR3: TGTGCCACCAGCAGAGCGGCAAGTTATAGCAATCAGCCCCAGCATTTT. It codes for CATSRAASYSNQPQHF.

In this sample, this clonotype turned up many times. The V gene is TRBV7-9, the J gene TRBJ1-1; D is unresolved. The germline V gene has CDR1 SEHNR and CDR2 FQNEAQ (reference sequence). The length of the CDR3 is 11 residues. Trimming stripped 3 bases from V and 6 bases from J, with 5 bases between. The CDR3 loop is CASSFQAEAFF. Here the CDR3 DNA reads TGTGCCAGCAGCTTTCAAGCTGAAGCTTTCTTT.

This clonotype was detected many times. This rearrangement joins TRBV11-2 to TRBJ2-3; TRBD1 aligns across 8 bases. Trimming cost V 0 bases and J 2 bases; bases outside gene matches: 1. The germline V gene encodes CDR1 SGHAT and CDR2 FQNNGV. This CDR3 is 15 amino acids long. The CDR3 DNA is TGTGCCAGCAGCTTAGAGGGACAGGACACAGATACGCAGTATTTT. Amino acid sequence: CASSLEGQDTDTQYF. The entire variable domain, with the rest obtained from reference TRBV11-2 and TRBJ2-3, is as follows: EAGVAQSPRYKIIEKRQSVAFWCNPISGHATLYWYQQILGQGPKLLIQFQNNGVVDDSQLPKDRFSAERLKGVDSTLKIQPAKLEDSAVYLCASSLEGQDTDTQYFGPGTRLTVL.

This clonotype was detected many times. This chain's CDR3 is CSAIREGLSYEQYF. The CDR3 region has the DNA TGCAGTGCTATTCGGGAGGGTCTATCCTACGAGCAGTACTTC. The chain combines TRBV20-1 with TRBJ2-7; TRBD2 matches at 8 bases. Germline-derived CDR1 and CDR2 are DFQATT and SNEGSKA (reference sequence). The CDR3 runs 14 residues. V lost 4 bases and J lost 1; bases outside the gene matches: 6.